The 2 T cell receptor beta chains presented below share a single source sample, sequenced in a study of T cell responses to AZD1222 COVID-19 vaccine. Produced via immunoSEQ multiplex PCR; TCRdb's table is partial and in-frame only. In the table there are roughly 84,000 clones, 80% to 90% of which are singletons. The sequencing here drew on peripheral blood, taken 28 days after the second AZD1222 dose. The receptors come from an adult who received the AZD1222 COVID-19 vaccine.

Comment on this clone: The same CDR3 can be traced to other DNA sequences in this sample. The rearrangement uses TRBV28 and TRBJ1-5; a weak D match, TRBD1 (5 bases). Trimming pared 2 bases from V and 4 bases from J, leaving 6 bases between. The CDR3 sequence is 13 residues long. The germline V gene encodes CDR1 MDHEN and CDR2 SYDVKM. CDR3 DNA sequence: TGTGCCAGCAGTTTAGACAGTAATCAGCCCCAGCATTTT. Its translation: CASSLDSNQPQHF.

This sequence joins TRBV5-6 and TRBJ1-1; 7 nucleotides agree with TRBD1. Germline V lookup: CDR1 SGHDT, CDR2 YYEEEE. This CDR3 comprises 19 residues. V shed 4 bases, J shed 5 bases, and the junction held 23 bases outside the gene matches. CDR3 region: CASSTPEPGQKRDWTEAFF. In nucleotides, the CDR3 is TGTGCCAGCAGCACCCCAGAACCGGGACAGAAAAGGGATTGGACTGAAGCTTTCTTT.